The 9 T cell receptor beta chains below all came from one sample that was sequenced in a study of blood T cell repertoires in COVID-19 (dated by TCRdb to about 2020). The protocol used for the library was the immunoSEQ multiplex PCR assay. TCRdb holds this immuneACCESS table with in-frame rearrangements only. Some clones are missing; in checked studies, unresolved V genes explain under half, and the rest has no known cause. The sample table records 80,000 to 100,000 clones; almost 90% of these occur just once. 1.5% of the sample comes from the top ten. The sequenced material came from peripheral blood. The receptor source for this set is a human donor with active COVID-19. The donor label of this sample is uncertain.

The V and J genes are TRBV5-1 and TRBJ2-7; the D gene is possibly TRBD1 (6 bases). In germline, CDR1 is SGHRS, CDR2 YFSETQ. V was cut by 5 bases and J by 3 bases, with 12 bases left in between. The CDR3 sequence is 13 residues long. For the CDR3, the DNA is TGCGCCAGCAGTCCGGACAGAAACTACGAGCAGTACTTC. Protein: CASSPDRNYEQYF.

The J gene is TRBJ2-3, the V gene TRBV11-3; 14 bases are shared with TRBD2. V trimming: 1 base; J trimming: 6 bases; junction bases outside the gene matches: 3. This CDR3 is built from 16 residues. Germline V lookup: CDR1 SGHNT, CDR2 YENEEA. CDR3 sequence reads: CASSLGLAGGPDTQYF. The CDR3 DNA reads TGTGCCAGCAGCTTAGGACTAGCGGGGGGGCCTGATACGCAGTATTTT.

The rearrangement uses TRBV6-2 or TRBV6-3 and TRBJ2-1, with 11 bases fitting TRBD2. V trimming: 4 bases; J trimming: 7 bases; junction bases outside the gene matches: 6. The V gene's germline CDR1 is MNHEY and CDR2 SVGEGT. This CDR3 has 15 residues. Here the CDR3 DNA reads TGTGCCAGCAGTTCTCTAGCGGGGGGCCTAAATGAGCAGTTCTTC. Encoded protein: CASSSLAGGLNEQFF.

This chain links TRBV19 with TRBJ2-7, with D perhaps matching TRBD2 (5 bases). Trimming removed 8 bases from V and 2 bases from J, with 19 bases in between. The CDR3 extends over 15 amino acids. In germline, CDR1 is LNHDA, CDR2 SQIVND (reference sequence). The CDR3 here is CASSQTPGLTYEQYF. In DNA form, the CDR3 reads TGTGCCAGTTCACAAACACCGGGATTGACCTACGAGCAGTACTTC.

The V call is TRBV5-1, the J call TRBJ1-2, with D possibly TRBD1 on 5 matching bases. Germline CDR1 SGHRS, CDR2 YFSETQ. Trimming took 1 base from V and 0 from J, leaving 10 bases between them. The CDR3 is 15 amino acids. The CDR3 DNA reads as TGCGCCAGCAGCTTGCAAGGGGCAGCTAACTATGGCTACACCTTC. As protein: CASSLQGAANYGYTF.

This rearrangement joins TRBV6-2 or TRBV6-3 to TRBJ2-7, with D possibly TRBD2 on 5 matching bases. The V gene's germline CDR1 is MNHEY and CDR2 SVGEGT. The V and J ends lost 2 bases and 3 bases respectively, with 20 bases between them. CDR3 size: 17 residues. CDR3 sequence: CASSYDPGVHRLYEQYF. The CDR3 DNA follows: TGTGCCAGCAGTTACGATCCCGGGGTCCACCGCCTCTACGAGCAGTACTTC.

V gene TRBV6-5 combines with J gene TRBJ1-1; no firm D call. This CDR3 is 15 amino acids long. V was trimmed by 2 bases and J by 1 base, leaving 11 bases between them. The germline V gene has CDR1 MNHEY and CDR2 SVGAGI. The CDR3 loop is CASSYSQQANTEAFF. The CDR3, as DNA: TGTGCCAGCAGTTACAGCCAGCAGGCGAACACTGAAGCTTTCTTT.

This rearrangement joins TRBV5-1 to TRBJ1-2; 10 bases map to TRBD1. Germline CDR1 and CDR2: SGHRS and YFSETQ. This CDR3 region has 15 residues. Trimming at V came to 0 bases and at J to 4 bases, leaving 3 bases not matched to a gene. The chain's CDR3 is CASSLGDRGGYGYTF. For the CDR3, the DNA is TGCGCCAGCAGCTTGGGGGACAGGGGTGGCTATGGCTACACCTTC.

The chain has TRBV6-5 and TRBJ1-2, with 7 bases lining up with TRBD1. With V trimmed by 4 bases and J by 4 bases, 3 bases remained unmatched. There are 13 residues in the CDR3. Per germline, CDR1 MNHEY and CDR2 SVGAGI. CDR3 bases: TGTGCCAGCAGTTTGGGACAGATCTATGGCTACACCTTC. It yields the protein CASSLGQIYGYTF.